The T cell receptor (beta chain) described here comes from a study of cytomegalovirus exposure and HLA in healthy donors. The study, taken as a whole, reports: An analysis done earlier found most TCR beta V segments productive about 87% or about 30% of the time.

Only a few counts were recorded for this clone. Its antigen is unidentified. PCR employed 60 Vbeta and 13 Jbeta primers. Using immunoSEQ multiplex PCR, the repertoire was profiled, and TCRdb retains in-frame clones only, with some absent. The sample holds approximately 110,000 clones; roughly 70% are singletons and the top ten take approximately 11%. Unrecorded immune exposure was likely among donors, who were nominally healthy when sampled. Sequenced input: PBMCs. The TCR sequence derives from a man aged 35 to 55 in good health and CMV-seropositive.

DNA of the CDR3: TGCAGCGTTGGGGACAGGGCCGACACTGAAGCTTTCTTT. Translated: CSVGDRADTEAFF. The J gene is TRBJ1-1, the V gene TRBV29-1, with TRBD1 matching over 9 bases. CDR1 is SQVTM, CDR2 ANQGSEA, per germline. The ends lost 4 bases at V and 3 bases at J; junction bases unmatched: 3. The CDR3 sequence is 13 residues long.